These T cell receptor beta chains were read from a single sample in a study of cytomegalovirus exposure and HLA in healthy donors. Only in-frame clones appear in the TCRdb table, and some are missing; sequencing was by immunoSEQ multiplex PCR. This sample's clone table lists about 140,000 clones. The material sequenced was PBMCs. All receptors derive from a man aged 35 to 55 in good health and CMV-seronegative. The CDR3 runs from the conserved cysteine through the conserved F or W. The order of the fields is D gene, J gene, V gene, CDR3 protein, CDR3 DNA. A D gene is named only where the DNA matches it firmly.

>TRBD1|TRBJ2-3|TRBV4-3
CASSQEIRTGSTDTQYF
TGCGCCAGCAGCCAAGAAATCAGGACAGGGAGCACAGATACGCAGTATTTT
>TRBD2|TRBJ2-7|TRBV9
CASSVGLAGNSYEQYF
TGTGCCAGCAGCGTAGGTCTAGCGGGTAACTCCTACGAGCAGTACTTC
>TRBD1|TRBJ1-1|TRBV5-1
CASSLWQGVNTEAFF
TGCGCCAGCAGCTTGTGGCAGGGGGTTAACACTGAAGCTTTCTTT
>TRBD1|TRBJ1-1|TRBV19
CASSPSFRDRGIGEAFF
TGTGCCAGTAGTCCCTCTTTCCGGGACAGGGGGATTGGTGAAGCTTTCTTT
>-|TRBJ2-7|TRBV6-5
CASSYSGHSIYEQYF
TGTGCCAGCAGTTACTCGGGACACTCGATCTACGAGCAGTACTTC
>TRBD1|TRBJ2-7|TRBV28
CASRQTGDPRKYEQYF
TGTGCCAGCAGACAAACAGGGGACCCTAGAAAGTACGAGCAGTACTTC
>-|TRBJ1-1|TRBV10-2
CASDSNRNTEAFF
TGCGCCAGCGATTCGAACAGGAACACTGAAGCTTTCTTT
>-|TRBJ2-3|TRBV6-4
CASSDSGGRTDTQYF
TGTGCCAGCAGTGACTCGGGGGGGCGGACAGATACGCAGTATTTT
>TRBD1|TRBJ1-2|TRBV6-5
CASGRDSSNYGYTF
TGTGCCAGCGGAAGGGACAGCTCTAACTATGGCTACACCTTC
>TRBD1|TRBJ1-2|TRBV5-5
CASSTGDSLLAGYTF
TGTGCCAGCAGCACAGGGGACTCCCTCCTGGCTGGCTACACCTTC
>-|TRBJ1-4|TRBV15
CATSRDLRGKLFF
TGTGCCACCAGCAGAGATCTAAGGGGAAAACTGTTTTTT
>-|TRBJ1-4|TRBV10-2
CASSAAGTRGEKLFF
TGCGCCAGCAGTGCCGCCGGGACCAGGGGTGAAAAACTGTTTTTT
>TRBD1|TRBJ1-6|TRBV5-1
CASSSLPTGLDSPLHF
TGCGCCAGCAGCTCGCTACCGACAGGGTTGGATTCACCCCTCCACTTT
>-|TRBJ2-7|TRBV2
CASSEALLVRREQYF
TGTGCCAGCAGTGAAGCGCTTCTAGTACGGAGAGAGCAGTACTTC
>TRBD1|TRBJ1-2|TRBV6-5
CASSPDRVYGYTF
TGTGCCAGCAGTCCAGACAGGGTTTATGGCTACACCTTC
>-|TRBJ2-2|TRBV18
CASSPRRDTGELFF
TGTGCCAGCTCACCACGGAGGGACACCGGGGAGCTGTTTTTT
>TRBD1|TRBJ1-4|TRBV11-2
CASSWGTVEKLFF
TGTGCCAGCAGCTGGGGGACAGTTGAAAAACTGTTTTTT